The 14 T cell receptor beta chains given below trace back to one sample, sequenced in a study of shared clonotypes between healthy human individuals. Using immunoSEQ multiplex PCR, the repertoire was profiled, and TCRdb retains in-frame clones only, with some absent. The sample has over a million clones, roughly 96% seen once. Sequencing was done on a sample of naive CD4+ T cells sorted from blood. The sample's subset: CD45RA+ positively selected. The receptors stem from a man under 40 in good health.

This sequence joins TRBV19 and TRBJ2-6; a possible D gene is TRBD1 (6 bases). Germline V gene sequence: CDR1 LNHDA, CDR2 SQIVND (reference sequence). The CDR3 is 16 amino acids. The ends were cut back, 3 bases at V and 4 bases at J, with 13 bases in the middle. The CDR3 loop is CASSIIQGSGANVLTF. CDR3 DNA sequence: TGTGCCAGTAGTATCATACAGGGTTCCGGGGCCAACGTCCTGACTTTC.

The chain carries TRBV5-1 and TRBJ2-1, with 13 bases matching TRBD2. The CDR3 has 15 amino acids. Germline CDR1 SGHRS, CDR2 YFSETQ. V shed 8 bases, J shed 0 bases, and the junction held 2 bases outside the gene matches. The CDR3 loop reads CASRTSGSSYNEQFF. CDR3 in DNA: TGCGCCAGTAGGACTAGCGGGAGCTCCTACAATGAGCAGTTCTTC.

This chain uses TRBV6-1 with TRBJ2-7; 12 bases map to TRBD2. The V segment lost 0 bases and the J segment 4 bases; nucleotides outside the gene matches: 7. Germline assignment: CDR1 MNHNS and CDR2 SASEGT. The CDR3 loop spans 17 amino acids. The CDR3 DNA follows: TGTGCCAGCAGTGAAGCGCTGACTAGCGGGAGCTTTTACGAGCAGTACTTC. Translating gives CASSEALTSGSFYEQYF.

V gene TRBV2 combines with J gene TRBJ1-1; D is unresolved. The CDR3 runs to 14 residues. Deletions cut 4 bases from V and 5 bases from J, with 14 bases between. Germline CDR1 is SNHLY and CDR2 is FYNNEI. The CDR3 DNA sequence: TGTGCCAGCAGTGTTGAGGGAATAAGGACTGAAGCTTTCTTT. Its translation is CASSVEGIRTEAFF. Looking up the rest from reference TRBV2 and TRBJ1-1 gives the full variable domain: EPEVTQTPSHQVTQMGQEVILRCVPISNHLYFYWYRQILGQKVEFLVSFYNNEISEKSEIFDDQFSVERPDGSNFTLKIRSTKLEDSAMYFCASSVEGIRTEAFFGQGTRLTVV.

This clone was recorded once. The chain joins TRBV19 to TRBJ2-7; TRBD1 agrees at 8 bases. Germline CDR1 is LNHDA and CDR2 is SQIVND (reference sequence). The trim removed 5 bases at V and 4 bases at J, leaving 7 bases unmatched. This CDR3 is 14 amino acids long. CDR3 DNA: TGTGCCAGTAGTCTACAGGGGGAAACATACGAGCAGTACTTC. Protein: CASSLQGETYEQYF.

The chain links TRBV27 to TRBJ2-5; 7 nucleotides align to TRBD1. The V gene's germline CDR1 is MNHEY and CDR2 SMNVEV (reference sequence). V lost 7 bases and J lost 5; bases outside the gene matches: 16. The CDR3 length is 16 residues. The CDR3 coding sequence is TGTGCCAGCACAGCGACAGGGCGACTTCAACGGGAGACCCAGTACTTC. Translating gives CASTATGRLQRETQYF.

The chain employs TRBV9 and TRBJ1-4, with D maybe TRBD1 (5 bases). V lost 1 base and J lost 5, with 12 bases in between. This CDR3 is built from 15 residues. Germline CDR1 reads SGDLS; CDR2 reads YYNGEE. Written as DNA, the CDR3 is TGTGCCAGCAGCGTACAGGGATCCAGAAATGAAAAACTGTTTTTT. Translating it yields CASSVQGSRNEKLFF.

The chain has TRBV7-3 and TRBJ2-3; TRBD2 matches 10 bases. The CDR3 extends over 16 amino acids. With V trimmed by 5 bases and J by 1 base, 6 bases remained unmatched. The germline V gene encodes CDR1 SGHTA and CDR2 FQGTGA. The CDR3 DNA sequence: TGTGCCAGCAGCCTACTCGGACTAGCGGGCACAGATACGCAGTATTTT. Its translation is CASSLLGLAGTDTQYF. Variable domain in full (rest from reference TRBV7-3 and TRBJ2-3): GAGVSQTPSNKVTEKGKYVELRCDPISGHTALYWYRQSLGQGPEFLIYFQGTGAADDSGLPNDRFFAVRPEGSVSTLKIQRTERGDSAVYLCASSLLGLAGTDTQYFGPGTRLTVL.

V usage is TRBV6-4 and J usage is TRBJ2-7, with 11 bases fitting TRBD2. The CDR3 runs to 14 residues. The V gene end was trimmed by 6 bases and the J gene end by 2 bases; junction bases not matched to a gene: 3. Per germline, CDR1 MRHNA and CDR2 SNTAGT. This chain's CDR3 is CASRGTSGTYEQYF. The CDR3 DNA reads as TGTGCCAGCAGAGGGACTAGCGGAACCTACGAGCAGTACTTC.

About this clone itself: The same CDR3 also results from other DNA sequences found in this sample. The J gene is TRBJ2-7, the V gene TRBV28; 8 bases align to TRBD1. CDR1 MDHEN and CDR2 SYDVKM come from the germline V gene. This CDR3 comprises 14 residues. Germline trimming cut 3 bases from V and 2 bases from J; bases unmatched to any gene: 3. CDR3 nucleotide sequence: TGTGCCAGCAGTTTGAGGGACAGGACCTACGAGCAGTACTTC. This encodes CASSLRDRTYEQYF.

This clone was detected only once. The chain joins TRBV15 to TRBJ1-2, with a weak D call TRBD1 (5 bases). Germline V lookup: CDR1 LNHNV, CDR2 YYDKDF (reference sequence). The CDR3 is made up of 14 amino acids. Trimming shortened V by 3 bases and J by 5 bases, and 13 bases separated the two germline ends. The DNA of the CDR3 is TGTGCCACCAGCAGTGCCCGAAGGGGTTATGGCTACACCTTC. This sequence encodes CATSSARRGYGYTF.

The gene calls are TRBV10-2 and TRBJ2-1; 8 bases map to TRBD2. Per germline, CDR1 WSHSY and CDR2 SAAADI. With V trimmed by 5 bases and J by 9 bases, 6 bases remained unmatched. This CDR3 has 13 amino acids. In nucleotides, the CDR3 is TGCGCCAGCAGTAGCGGGAGCGCCCGTGAGCAGTTCTTC. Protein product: CASSSGSAREQFF.

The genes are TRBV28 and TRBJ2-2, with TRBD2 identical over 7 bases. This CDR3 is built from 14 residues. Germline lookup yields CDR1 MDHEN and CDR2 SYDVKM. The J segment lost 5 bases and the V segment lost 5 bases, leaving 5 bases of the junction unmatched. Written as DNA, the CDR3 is TGTGCCAGCAGTACCTCGCGGGGGACCGGGGAGCTGTTTTTT. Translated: CASSTSRGTGELFF.

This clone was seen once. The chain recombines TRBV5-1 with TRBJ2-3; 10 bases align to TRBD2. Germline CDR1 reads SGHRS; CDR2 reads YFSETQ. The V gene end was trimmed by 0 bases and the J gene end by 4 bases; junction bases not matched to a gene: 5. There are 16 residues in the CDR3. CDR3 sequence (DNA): TGCGCCAGCAGCTTGGCGGTTCTAGCGGGAGCAGATACGCAGTATTTT. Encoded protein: CASSLAVLAGADTQYF.